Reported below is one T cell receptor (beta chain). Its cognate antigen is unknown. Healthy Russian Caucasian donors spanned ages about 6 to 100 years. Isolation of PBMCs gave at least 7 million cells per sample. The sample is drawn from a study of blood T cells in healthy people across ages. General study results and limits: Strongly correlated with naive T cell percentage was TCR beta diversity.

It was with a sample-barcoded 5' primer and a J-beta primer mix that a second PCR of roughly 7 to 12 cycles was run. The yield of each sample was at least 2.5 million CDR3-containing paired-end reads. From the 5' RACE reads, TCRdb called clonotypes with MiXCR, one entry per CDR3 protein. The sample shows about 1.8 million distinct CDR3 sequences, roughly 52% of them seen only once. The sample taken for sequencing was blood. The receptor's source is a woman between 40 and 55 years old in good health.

CDR3 amino acids: CSASRGGPALTDTQYF. CDR3 bases: TGCAGTGCTAGTCGGGGGGGGCCCGCCTTGACAGATACGCAGTATTTT. The J gene is TRBJ2-3, the V gene TRBV20-1; the match to TRBD2 covers 8 bases. V lost 3 bases to trimming and J lost 3 bases; unmatched junction nucleotides: 11. This CDR3 has 16 amino acids. Germline V gives CDR1 DFQATT, CDR2 SNEGSKA (reference sequence).